The 16 T cell receptor beta chains reported below all come from one sample, sequenced in a study of T cell responses to AZD1222 COVID-19 vaccine. Sequencing used immunoSEQ multiplex PCR; TCRdb keeps in-frame clones, though not all of them. The sample includes some 60,000 clones, about 74% seen only once; the top ten take less than 4.5%. The starting material was peripheral blood, obtained 28 days after the second AZD1222 dose. The receptors here all came from an adult who received the AZD1222 COVID-19 vaccine.

The genes are TRBV9 and TRBJ2-7; no definite D call. This CDR3 has 14 residues. The germline CDR1 and CDR2 sequences are SGDLS and YYNGEE. The V gene lost 0 bases and the J gene lost 0 bases, with 7 bases spanning the gap. The chain's CDR3 is CASSVAPSSYEQYF. CDR3 in DNA: TGTGCCAGCAGCGTAGCTCCGAGCTCCTACGAGCAGTACTTC.

CDR3 loop: CASSSGQDTSGNTIYF. CDR3 nucleotide sequence: TGTGCCAGCAGCTCGGGACAGGATACCTCTGGAAACACCATATATTTT. The chain has TRBV5-4 and TRBJ1-3, with TRBD1 matching over 8 bases. The length of the CDR3 is 16 residues. Germline V gene sequence: CDR1 SGHNT, CDR2 YYREEE (reference sequence). The V and J ends lost 3 bases and 0 bases, in that order; junction bases with no gene match: 5.

A single count supports this clone. Here the CDR3 DNA reads TGTGCCAGCAGCCAAGTGGTACAGGAGGGGACCCAGTACTTC. Translation: CASSQVVQEGTQYF. The V call is TRBV14, the J call TRBJ2-5; TRBD2 might be the D (6 bases). The germline gives CDR1 SGHDN, CDR2 FVKESK. This CDR3 region has 14 residues. V gave up 1 base and J gave up 7 bases, with 13 bases separating them.

This chain links TRBV6-5 with TRBJ1-2; 7 nucleotides line up with TRBD1. The trim removed 6 bases at V and 4 bases at J, leaving 8 bases unmatched. Germline V gene sequence: CDR1 MNHEY, CDR2 SVGAGI. This CDR3 comprises 14 residues. Written as DNA, the CDR3 is TGTGCCAGCAGGACCCGGGACAGAGCCTATGGCTACACCTTC. This translates into CASRTRDRAYGYTF.

The chain is built from TRBV11-1 and TRBJ1-4, with no clear D. Germline V gene data show CDR1 as SGHAT and CDR2 as FQDESV (reference sequence). Trimming stripped 3 bases from V and 7 bases from J, with 9 bases between. CDR3 size: 13 residues. This chain's CDR3 is CASSFGAGEKLFF. CDR3 in DNA: TGTGCCAGCAGCTTCGGAGCTGGTGAAAAACTGTTTTTT.

The V call is TRBV2, the J call TRBJ1-2; weak D call: TRBD1 (5 bases). This CDR3 contains 13 residues. Germline V gives CDR1 SNHLY, CDR2 FYNNEI. V was pared by 2 bases and J by 2 bases, with 6 bases between. The CDR3 loop reads CASSERGNYGYTF. The CDR3 DNA is TGTGCCAGCAGTGAACGGGGGAACTATGGCTACACCTTC.

The V and J genes are TRBV29-1 and TRBJ1-3, with 9 bases that match TRBD1. Trimming at V came to 4 bases and at J to 2 bases, leaving 0 bases not matched to a gene. CDR3 size: 13 residues. Germline loops: CDR1 SQVTM, CDR2 ANQGSEA. In nucleotides, the CDR3 is TGCAGCGTTGGGGACAGGGCTGGAAACACCATATATTTT. This encodes CSVGDRAGNTIYF.

The rearrangement joins TRBV11-3 to TRBJ1-1; no definite D call. Germline V gene data show CDR1 as SGHNT and CDR2 as YENEEA. The CDR3 totals 15 residues. V was pared by 5 bases and J by 0 bases, with 13 bases between. DNA of the CDR3: TGTGCCAGCAGCCCGGAAGGTCAGATGAACACTGAAGCTTTCTTT. It yields the protein CASSPEGQMNTEAFF.

The chain couples TRBV7-2 to TRBJ1-1; D is possibly TRBD1 (5 bases). The CDR3 is 14 amino acids. V shed 5 bases and J shed 1 base, with 11 bases lying between them. Germline V gene sequence: CDR1 SGHTA, CDR2 FQGNSA. CDR3 region: CASSLGGRNTEAFF. CDR3 DNA sequence: TGTGCCAGCAGCCTCGGGGGAAGGAACACTGAAGCTTTCTTT.

The rearrangement uses TRBV11-3 and TRBJ2-3; 11 nucleotides line up with TRBD2. The CDR3 length is 16 residues. V was clipped by 5 bases and J by 0 bases; unmatched bases: 4. The germline V gene encodes CDR1 SGHNT and CDR2 YENEEA. The CDR3 bases are TGTGCCAGCAGCACGGGACTAGCGGAGAGCACAGATACGCAGTATTTT. It specifies CASSTGLAESTDTQYF.

V usage is TRBV5-5 and J usage is TRBJ2-5; D could derive from TRBD1 or TRBD2 (5 bases each). V shed 4 bases and J shed 5 bases, with 12 bases lying between them. Germline V gene sequence: CDR1 SGHKS, CDR2 YYEKEE (reference sequence). The CDR3 loop spans 13 amino acids. The CDR3 protein is CASSPPGRETQYF. The DNA for the CDR3 is TGTGCCAGCAGCCCGCCGGGGCGGGAGACCCAGTACTTC.

This clone was detected once. The chain uses TRBV14 and TRBJ1-3; D might be TRBD1 (5 bases). Germline loops: CDR1 SGHDN, CDR2 FVKESK. The V end lost 1 base, the J end lost 3 bases, and 13 bases lay between the germline ends. The CDR3 spans 16 residues. The CDR3 here is CASSQAARAFGNTIYF. CDR3 sequence (DNA): TGTGCCAGCAGCCAAGCGGCCAGGGCTTTTGGAAACACCATATATTTT.

This clone occurred a few times. The J gene is TRBJ1-4, the V gene TRBV2, with unresolved D. V was cut by 6 bases and J by 2 bases, with 10 bases left in between. The germline V gene has CDR1 SNHLY and CDR2 FYNNEI. The CDR3 sequence is 14 residues long. CDR3 DNA sequence: TGTGCCAGCAGACAAATTGGGACTAATGAAAAACTGTTTTTT. The encoded protein is CASRQIGTNEKLFF.

CDR3: CASTAGTGNTGELFF. In DNA form, the CDR3 reads TGTGCCAGCACCGCAGGGACAGGGAACACCGGGGAGCTGTTTTTT. This chain connects TRBV6-5 to TRBJ2-2; 8 bases are a match to TRBD1. The trim removed 7 bases at V and 1 base at J, leaving 5 bases unmatched. Germline V CDR1 and CDR2: MNHEY, SVGAGI. CDR3 length: 15 residues.

The V gene is TRBV7-8, the J gene TRBJ1-1; D ambiguous. This CDR3 is built from 14 residues. Deletions cut 2 bases from V and 5 bases from J, with 12 bases between. From germline, CDR1 is SGHVS and CDR2 FQNEAQ. CDR3 residues: CASSLLSGFTEAFF. In DNA, the CDR3 is TGTGCCAGCAGCTTACTCTCGGGGTTTACTGAAGCTTTCTTT.

This clone was seen just once. V gene TRBV18 combines with J gene TRBJ2-1, with TRBD2 identical over 10 bases. J was trimmed by 15 bases and V by 6 bases; bases with no gene match: 8. Germline V gene data show CDR1 as KGHSH and CDR2 as LQKENI. The CDR3 is 12 residues long. The chain's CDR3 is CASSVSGGAAFF. The CDR3 nucleotides are TGTGCCAGCTCGGTGAGCGGGGGGGCCGCGTTCTTC.